Shown below are 5 T cell receptor beta chains from a single sample sequenced in a study of cytomegalovirus exposure and HLA in healthy donors. This table comes from immunoSEQ multiplex PCR, and its TCRdb copy is limited to in-frame clones, with some not included. This sample carries 150,000 to 200,000 clones, roughly 86% of them seen once, and the ten largest clones take less than 3.5%. Sequencing was done on a sample of PBMCs. The receptors were gathered from a man aged 18 to 30 in good health and CMV-seropositive.

The V gene is TRBV19, the J gene TRBJ1-1; D unresolved. The germline gives CDR1 LNHDA, CDR2 SQIVND (reference sequence). V was trimmed by 3 bases and J by 3 bases, leaving 11 bases between them. This CDR3 comprises 14 residues. For the CDR3, the DNA is TGTGCCAGTAGTATGCAAGTAGCGGACACTGAAGCTTTCTTT. The encoded protein is CASSMQVADTEAFF.

This clone was counted between two and nine times. The chain has TRBV6-6 and TRBJ1-2; D is undetermined. This CDR3 is built from 15 residues. Germline values: CDR1 MNHNY, CDR2 SVGAGI (reference sequence). V was clipped by 1 base and J by 7 bases, with 16 bases between them. For the CDR3, the DNA is TGTGCCAGCAGTTACTATCGGTCGAAAGAGGGTGGCTACACCTTC. Its protein product is CASSYYRSKEGGYTF.

The V call is TRBV5-1, the J call TRBJ1-2; TRBD1 agrees at 9 bases. From germline, CDR1 is SGHRS and CDR2 YFSETQ. The CDR3 length is 16 residues. After removal of 0 bases from V and 9 bases from J, the junction contained 12 bases not matched to a gene. This CDR3 is CASSLGSPGDRARYTF. The CDR3 DNA is TGCGCCAGCAGCTTGGGGTCCCCCGGGGACAGGGCGCGCTACACCTTC.

This clone was observed a handful of times. The rearrangement joins TRBV7-3 to TRBJ2-7; possibly TRBD2 for D (6 bases). This CDR3 is built from 11 residues. Germline V gene lookup returns CDR1 SGHTA and CDR2 FQGTGA. V gave up 5 bases and J gave up 6 bases, with 8 bases separating them. The CDR3 protein is CASSAGSEQYF. The CDR3 region has the DNA TGTGCCAGCAGCGCCGGGAGCGAGCAGTACTTC.

The chain joins TRBV7-3 to TRBJ1-6; D gene ambiguous. This CDR3 has 14 amino acids. Germline CDR1 SGHTA, CDR2 FQGTGA. V lost 1 base and J 7 bases, leaving 8 bases between the germline ends. The CDR3 spells CASSLSAGNSPLHF. The CDR3 DNA reads TGTGCCAGCAGCTTAAGCGCGGGGAATTCACCCCTCCACTTT. Complete variable domain (other parts from reference TRBV7-3 and TRBJ1-6): GAGVSQTPSNKVTEKGKYVELRCDPISGHTALYWYRQSLGQGPEFLIYFQGTGAADDSGLPNDRFFAVRPEGSVSTLKIQRTERGDSAVYLCASSLSAGNSPLHFGNGTRLTVT.